This entry is about one T cell receptor beta chain. The antigen is not known. CDR1 and CDR2 (germline): SNHLY, FYNNEI. CDR3 size: 12 residues. V dropped 6 bases and J dropped 7; count of bases not matched to a gene: 4. Measured with immunoSEQ multiplex PCR; TCRdb has only the in-frame clones, and not every one. The sample lists some 180,000 clones; just under 95% were seen once. This record belongs to a study of T cell responses to AZD1222 COVID-19 vaccine. Looking at the study overall: Pooled in the analysis were second doses at about 4 or about 12 weeks. General study findings and limits: The donor group comprised mostly white British people and more females; the analysis possibly underestimated clonal diversity. Targeting of unmutated variant regions was reportedly seen in nearly half of spike-specific TCRs. Repertoires were sampled only after the peak T cell response.

Sequenced here: peripheral blood, sampled on day 0 of AZD1222 vaccination. The V call is TRBV2, the J call TRBJ2-7; 9 bases map to TRBD1. The TCR sequence derives from an adult in good health. The CDR3 here is CASSLTGGEQYF. CDR3 coding DNA: TGTGCCAGCAGCTTGACAGGGGGAGAGCAGTACTTC.